This T cell receptor (beta chain) was sequenced during a study of identical twins. The V and J ends lost 5 bases and 2 bases respectively, with 9 bases between them. This CDR3 region has 13 residues. CDR1 is SGHTA, CDR2 FQGTGA, per germline. Of note for this clonotype: The antigen remains undetermined.

A universal primer site was added by template switching, and unique molecular identifiers were carried by the cDNA. MiXCR, applied by TCRdb to the 5' RACE reads, yields one record per CDR3 protein. The sample records some 250,000 distinct CDR3 sequences, about an eighth being singletons. Everyone who gave samples was a healthy Caucasian. Study-wide results and limits: The analysis was cross-sectional rather than longitudinal within donors. Among monozygotic twins, out-of-frame TCR alpha sharing exceeded what models predicted.

The data also belong to a second study, concerning yellow fever vaccine responses in identical twins.

This sequence was found in a woman aged 18-29 years in good health. V gene TRBV7-3 combines with J gene TRBJ1-1, with D possibly TRBD1 on 5 matching bases. What was sequenced was memory (CD45RO+) T cells sorted from blood. Here the CDR3 DNA reads TGTGCCAGCAGCGTACAGGAAAACACTGAAGCTTTCTTT. This encodes CASSVQENTEAFF.